What follows are 10 T cell receptor beta chains derived from one specimen sequenced in a study of control samples from healthy donors and cancer patients. Libraries were prepared by immunoSEQ multiplex PCR; TCRdb keeps only in-frame clonotypes and omits some of them. This table lists roughly 190,000 clones. The specimen was blood. These receptors were taken from a woman aged 25-40 years in good health.

This chain connects TRBV27 to TRBJ1-2, with 7 bases aligning to TRBD1. This CDR3 has 13 amino acids. The germline CDR1 and CDR2 sequences are MNHEY and SMNVEV (reference sequence). J lost 2 bases, V lost 6 bases, and 3 bases had no gene match. The CDR3 nucleotides read TGTGCCAGCAGCCCGGACAGGAACTATGGCTACACCTTC. It codes for CASSPDRNYGYTF.

The chain carries TRBV6-2 or TRBV6-3 and TRBJ2-3; no definite D call. V was shortened by 3 bases and J by 0 bases, with 7 bases between the two germline ends. Germline V gene sequence: CDR1 MNHEY, CDR2 SVGEGT. CDR3 size: 14 residues. The CDR3 region has the DNA TGTGCCAGCAGTTATATGGGAAGCACAGATACGCAGTATTTT. Its translation: CASSYMGSTDTQYF.

This rearrangement joins TRBV5-6 to TRBJ2-4, with D unclear. This CDR3 spans 12 amino acids. In germline, CDR1 is SGHDT, CDR2 YYEEEE. Deletions cut 4 bases from V and 7 bases from J, with 9 bases between. This chain's CDR3 is CASSIAGNIQYF. CDR3 sequence (DNA): TGTGCCAGCAGCATTGCAGGCAACATTCAGTACTTC. Supplemented by reference TRBV5-6 and TRBJ2-4, the full variable domain reads DAGVTQSPTHLIKTRGQQVTLRCSPKSGHDTVSWYQQALGQGPQFIFQYYEEEERQRGNFPDRFSGHQFPNYSSELNVNALLLGDSALYLCASSIAGNIQYFGAGTRLSVL.

The genes are TRBV4-1 and TRBJ2-7; the match to TRBD1 covers 7 bases. The J segment lost 1 base and the V segment lost 0 bases, leaving 6 bases of the junction unmatched. There are 16 residues in the CDR3. CDR1 is MGHRA, CDR2 YSYEKL, per germline. The CDR3 protein is CASSQESAGGSYEQYF. The CDR3 DNA reads TGCGCCAGCAGCCAAGAAAGCGCAGGGGGTTCCTACGAGCAGTACTTC.

The chain couples TRBV2 to TRBJ1-3; tentatively, D is TRBD1 (6 bases). Trimming shortened V by 6 bases and J by 0 bases, and 12 bases separated the two germline ends. Germline V gene sequence: CDR1 SNHLY, CDR2 FYNNEI. The CDR3 sequence is 15 residues long. This CDR3 reads CASSPTGPSGNTIYF. In DNA form, the CDR3 reads TGTGCCAGCAGCCCGACAGGCCCCTCTGGAAACACCATATATTTT.

The rearrangement uses TRBV6-5 and TRBJ2-1; 9 bases line up with TRBD1. The ends lost 6 bases at V and 4 bases at J; junction bases unmatched: 7. Per germline, CDR1 MNHEY and CDR2 SVGAGI. This CDR3 is built from 15 residues. The CDR3 loop reads CASRLDRGSYNEQFF. In DNA, the CDR3 is TGTGCCAGCAGGCTGGACAGGGGATCGTACAATGAGCAGTTCTTC.

The genes are TRBV10-3 and TRBJ1-1, with D tentatively TRBD1 (6 bases). The V and J ends lost 9 bases and 0 bases respectively, with 11 bases between them. The CDR3 is made up of 13 amino acids. Germline assignment: CDR1 ENHRY and CDR2 SYGVKD. CDR3 loop: CAIRTDLNTEAFF. The CDR3 nucleotides are TGTGCCATTCGGACAGATTTGAACACTGAAGCTTTCTTT.

This rearrangement joins TRBV25-1 to TRBJ1-2, with D tentatively TRBD1 (5 bases). The CDR3 is 13 residues long. Trimming cost V 6 bases and J 3 bases, with 11 bases left between them. The germline V gene encodes CDR1 MGHDK and CDR2 SYGVNS. This CDR3 reads CASRTGTDYGYTF. CDR3 nucleotides: TGTGCCAGCAGAACCGGGACGGACTATGGCTACACCTTC.

This chain uses TRBV29-1 with TRBJ1-1; weak D call: TRBD1 (5 bases). Trimming took off 5 bases at V and 0 bases at J, with 13 bases between the two ends. The CDR3 totals 14 residues. The germline V gene has CDR1 SQVTM and CDR2 ANQGSEA. CDR3 residues: CSVIQGGMNTEAFF. The CDR3 DNA is TGCAGCGTTATCCAGGGCGGGATGAACACTGAAGCTTTCTTT.

The rearrangement links TRBV6-2 or TRBV6-3 to TRBJ1-4; possible D gene TRBD1, 6 bases. The length of the CDR3 is 17 residues. Trimming took off 4 bases at V and 8 bases at J, with 23 bases between the two ends. Germline CDR1 is MNHEY and CDR2 is SVGEGT. The CDR3 DNA reads TGTGCCAGCAGTTCGGGGCAGGGGAGAAGTCAGAACGAAAAACTGTTTTTT. This codes for CASSSGQGRSQNEKLFF.